This entry is about one T cell receptor (beta chain). This specimen belongs to a study of blood T cell repertoires in COVID-19. Background on the study: Samples taken during acute and convalescent COVID-19 were collected in the United States, Italy and Spain.

The CDR3 extends over 16 amino acids. V was pared by 3 bases and J by 1 base, with 12 bases between. The V gene's germline CDR1 is LNHNV and CDR2 YYDKDF (reference sequence). Original processing methods: Amplification of reference gene primers provided the estimated nucleated cell counts. Some clones are missing from TCRdb's copy, which holds only in-frame ones; the method was immunoSEQ multiplex PCR. The V and J calls and the clone size are those of that table, but D and trimming were determined from the DNA. The repertoire has approximately 290,000 clones, roughly nine tenths of them found once; the top ten carry approximately 2.1%.

Input material: peripheral blood. The TCR comes from a woman in her twenties or thirties with COVID-19, enrolled during active disease. The rearrangement uses TRBV15 and TRBJ2-2, with D possibly TRBD1 on 8 matching bases. CDR3 protein: CATSRGGTGNTGELFF. CDR3 coding DNA: TGTGCCACCAGCAGGGGGGGGACAGGGAACACCGGGGAGCTGTTTTTT.